The clone carrying this T cell receptor (beta chain) showed up just a few times. TCRdb re-called the RT-PCR reads through MiXCR, storing one row per CDR3 protein. The sample contains 450,000 to 600,000 distinct CDR3 sequences, about 7.2% of which appear only once. V lost 3 bases, J lost 2 bases, and 6 bases stayed unmatched. The CDR3 runs 16 residues. This sample stems from a study of response to subunit inactivated influenza vaccine. This material consisted of PBMCs from blood, taken less than 30 months after vaccination. The chain carries TRBV12-3 or TRBV12-4 and TRBJ2-2; TRBD2 matches at 7 bases. The sequence derives from a man aged 50 to 75 who received an inactivated influenza vaccine. Here the CDR3 reads CASSFAGGGNTGELFF. The CDR3 DNA follows: TGTGCCAGCAGTTTTGCGGGCGGGGGAAACACCGGGGAGCTGTTTTTT.